One sample yielded the 16 T cell receptor beta chains listed below, sequenced in a study of shared clonotypes between healthy human individuals. Generated by immunoSEQ multiplex PCR, the TCRdb table keeps only in-frame clones and is missing some. The sample contains more than 850,000 clones, 78% of which appear only once. The specimen sequenced was memory CD4+ T cells from PBMCs. Subset given: CD45RA-negative fraction. The source is a man aged 18 to 29 in good health. Some clones in this sample may be carry-over from other donors' samples.

This chain connects TRBV9 to TRBJ2-5, with 7 bases lining up with TRBD2. Germline V gives CDR1 SGDLS, CDR2 YYNGEE. CDR3 length equals 13 residues. The V segment lost 4 bases and the J segment 3 bases; nucleotides outside the gene matches: 3. CDR3 DNA sequence: TGTGCCAGCAGCTGGGCGGGAGAAGAGACCCAGTACTTC. The encoded protein is CASSWAGEETQYF.

This clone came up a few times. Other DNA sequences in this specimen translate into the identical CDR3. The V call is TRBV19, the J call TRBJ1-2; a weak D match, TRBD1 (6 bases). V was pared by 5 bases and J by 3 bases, with 7 bases between. The CDR3 is 12 residues long. CDR1 and CDR2 from the germline V gene are LNHDA and SQIVND (reference sequence). Written as DNA, the CDR3 is TGTGCCAGTAGTCCAGGGGACTATGGCTACACCTTC. It yields the protein CASSPGDYGYTF.

The chain links TRBV10-3 to TRBJ2-1, with 10 bases fitting TRBD2. This CDR3 is built from 14 residues. Germline CDR1 and CDR2: ENHRY and SYGVKD. The trim removed 0 bases at V and 9 bases at J, leaving 2 bases unmatched. In DNA form, the CDR3 reads TGTGCCATCAGTGAGTCGAGCGGGAGGGTTGAGCAGTTCTTC. This gives the protein CAISESSGRVEQFF.

This chain connects TRBV28 to TRBJ1-2; D is uncertain. Germline CDR1 and CDR2: MDHEN and SYDVKM. The CDR3 contains 12 residues. V lost 6 bases to trimming and J lost 3 bases, with 8 bases between them. This chain's CDR3 is CASSPWDYGYTF. The CDR3 region has the DNA TGTGCCAGCAGCCCTTGGGACTATGGCTACACCTTC.

Of note for this clone: Other DNA sequences in the same sample also yield this CDR3. The chain recombines TRBV29-1 with TRBJ1-3; D remains unclear. CDR1 and CDR2 from the germline V gene are SQVTM and ANQGSEA. Trimming cost V 3 bases and J 2 bases, with 8 bases left between them. This CDR3 region has 13 residues. In nucleotides, the CDR3 is TGCAGCGTTGAGATGGGTGCTGGAAACACCATATATTTT. Translated: CSVEMGAGNTIYF.

CDR3 in DNA: TGCGCCAGCAGCCGTCGGACAGGCGGTTACGAGCAGTACTTC. It translates to CASSRRTGGYEQYF. This chain joins TRBV5-1 and TRBJ2-5; 7 bases line up with TRBD1. The J call is uncertain, as TRBJ2-7 better fits the DNA end. The CDR3 loop spans 14 amino acids. The germline V gene encodes CDR1 SGHRS and CDR2 YFSETQ.

The genes are TRBV4-3 and TRBJ1-6, with 8 bases aligning to TRBD1. Germline assignment: CDR1 LGHNA and CDR2 YSLEER. This CDR3 has 15 amino acids. Trimming cost V 4 bases and J 9 bases; bases outside gene matches: 8. CDR3 sequence (DNA): TGCGCCAGCAGCCGCGACCGGACAGGGAGTTCACCCCTCCACTTT. Its protein is CASSRDRTGSSPLHF.

This chain joins TRBV28 and TRBJ2-2, with D possibly matching TRBD1 (5 bases). The CDR3 sequence is 15 residues long. Between the trimmed V and J ends, which lost 3 bases and 1 base, there was a span of 9 bases. Per the germline V gene, CDR1 is MDHEN and CDR2 is SYDVKM. The CDR3 spells CASSFDGQNTGELFF. The CDR3 nucleotides are TGTGCCAGCAGTTTCGACGGACAGAACACCGGGGAGCTGTTTTTT.

The chain uses TRBV5-8 and TRBJ2-7, with a weak D call TRBD1 (6 bases). The CDR3 loop spans 13 amino acids. The V end lost 4 bases, the J end lost 1 base, and 9 bases lay between the germline ends. Germline V lookup: CDR1 SGHTS, CDR2 YDEGEE. The CDR3 coding sequence is TGTGCCAGCAGCAAAGGACAGTCCTACGAGCAGTACTTC. The encoded protein is CASSKGQSYEQYF.

The chain is built from TRBV30 and TRBJ1-3, with D possibly TRBD1 on 5 matching bases. CDR3 size: 14 residues. The germline gives CDR1 GTSNPN, CDR2 SVGIG (reference sequence). V lost 0 bases and J 5 bases, leaving 11 bases between the germline ends. Here the CDR3 DNA reads TGTGCCTGGAGTGTCAACGGGGCCAGAAACACCATATATTTT. Protein: CAWSVNGARNTIYF.

This chain connects TRBV4-3 to TRBJ2-7; D gene uncertain. The CDR3 has 17 residues. Germline V gives CDR1 LGHNA, CDR2 YSLEER. V was pared by 0 bases and J by 5 bases, with 20 bases between. The DNA for the CDR3 is TGCGCCAGCAGCCAAGATCCAGTGGGCCCTGTCCCCAACGAGCAGTACTTC. It translates to CASSQDPVGPVPNEQYF.

The DNA of the CDR3 is TGCGCCAGCAGCTTCGCCGGGACAGGAGAAAACATTCAGTACTTC. Residues: CASSFAGTGENIQYF. The chain links TRBV5-1 to TRBJ2-4; 8 positions match TRBD1. CDR3 length: 15 amino acids. CDR1 and CDR2 from the germline V gene are SGHRS and YFSETQ. Losses at the gene ends were 2 bases for V and 5 bases for J; bases not matched to a gene: 6.

The sample holds one count of this clone. This chain joins TRBV7-2 and TRBJ1-3, with no clear D. CDR3 length: 14 residues. V shed 1 base and J shed 2 bases, with 6 bases lying between them. Germline CDR1 is SGHTA and CDR2 is FQGNSA. In nucleotides, the CDR3 is TGTGCCAGCAGCTTAGGGACGACTGGAAACACCATATATTTT. This codes for CASSLGTTGNTIYF.

The chain employs TRBV7-9 and TRBJ2-5, with 7 bases lining up with TRBD1. Germline V CDR1 and CDR2: SEHNR, FQNEAQ (reference sequence). Losses at the gene ends were 8 bases for V and 7 bases for J; bases not matched to a gene: 10. The CDR3 covers 13 residues. CDR3 residues: CASDSGTEGTQYF. CDR3 nucleotide sequence: TGTGCCAGCGACTCCGGGACAGAGGGGACCCAGTACTTC.

The rearrangement uses TRBV5-6 and TRBJ2-1, with D perhaps TRBD2 (6 bases). From germline, CDR1 is SGHDT and CDR2 YYEEEE. The CDR3 loop spans 14 amino acids. Trimming stripped 0 bases from V and 13 bases from J, with 17 bases between. CDR3 bases: TGTGCCAGCAGCTTGGCCGGGCTAGCGAACCGACAGTTCTTC. Translation gives CASSLAGLANRQFF.

J is TRBJ1-1 and V is TRBV6-6; the match to TRBD1 covers 9 bases. Trimming cost V 0 bases and J 4 bases; bases outside gene matches: 3. Germline CDR1 reads MNHNY; CDR2 reads SVGAGI (reference sequence). CDR3 size: 15 residues. The CDR3 DNA is TGTGCCAGCAGTTACTCAGACAGGGGGGTCACTGAAGCTTTCTTT. Its protein is CASSYSDRGVTEAFF.